The 21 T cell receptor beta chains given below trace back to one sample, sequenced in a study of CD8+ T cells in alopecia areata. Treatment reported: oral pan-JAK inhibitor, 5-10 mg twice daily. Extraction and reverse transcription of RNA yielded cDNA as the sequencing template. Libraries were prepared by immunoSEQ multiplex PCR; TCRdb keeps only in-frame clonotypes and omits some of them. The table has about 190,000 clones, about 60% seen once. This sample comprised CD8+ T cells sorted from blood, obtained at week 24, from a patient treated with tofacitinib. The receptor source for this set is a human donor with alopecia areata.

Only a few counts were recorded for this clone. The chain combines TRBV5-6 with TRBJ1-5, with unresolved D. This CDR3 contains 12 residues. The V and J ends lost 3 bases and 9 bases respectively, with 10 bases between them. Germline V gene lookup returns CDR1 SGHDT and CDR2 YYEEEE. This CDR3 is CASSSGGRPQHF. As DNA, the CDR3 is TGTGCCAGCAGCTCGGGAGGGAGGCCCCAGCATTTT.

This chain uses TRBV7-9 with TRBJ2-7; D remains unclear. In germline, CDR1 is SEHNR, CDR2 FQNEAQ (reference sequence). V lost 4 bases to trimming and J lost 2 bases, with 3 bases between them. CDR3 length: 11 residues. CDR3 bases: TGTGCCAGCAGCTCGGCCTACGAGCAGTACTTC. This sequence encodes CASSSAYEQYF.

The chain couples TRBV29-1 to TRBJ2-7; 7 bases align to TRBD2. The germline gives CDR1 SQVTM, CDR2 ANQGSEA. The J segment lost 4 bases and the V segment lost 3 bases, leaving 3 bases of the junction unmatched. The CDR3 is 12 residues long. CDR3 amino acids: CSVEGGKYEQYF. DNA of the CDR3: TGCAGCGTTGAGGGGGGGAAGTACGAGCAGTACTTC.

V usage is TRBV27 and J usage is TRBJ2-7, with a tentative D call TRBD1 (6 bases). V lost 7 bases, J lost 5 bases, and 12 bases lay in between. This CDR3 has 12 amino acids. Germline V gives CDR1 MNHEY, CDR2 SMNVEV (reference sequence). CDR3 sequence reads: CASMRGSDEQYF. CDR3 sequence (DNA): TGTGCCAGCATGAGGGGGAGCGACGAGCAGTACTTC.

The V gene is TRBV13, the J gene TRBJ1-1; tentative D call: TRBD1 (5 bases). Per the germline V gene, CDR1 is PRHDT and CDR2 is FYEKMQ (reference sequence). The CDR3 extends over 13 amino acids. The V gene lost 5 bases and the J gene lost 5 bases, with 12 bases spanning the gap. The CDR3 nucleotides read TGTGCCAGCAGCCTCCGACAGCGGACTGAAGCTTTCTTT. Protein: CASSLRQRTEAFF. The variable domain in full, completed from reference TRBV13 and TRBJ1-1, reads AAGVIQSPRHLIKEKRETATLKCYPIPRHDTVYWYQQGPGQDPQFLISFYEKMQSDKGSIPDRFSAQQFSDYHSELNMSSLELGDSALYFCASSLRQRTEAFFGQGTRLTVV.

This chain uses TRBV9 with TRBJ1-2, with D perhaps matching TRBD1 (5 bases). Trimming shortened V by 3 bases and J by 4 bases, and 16 bases separated the two germline ends. Germline V gene lookup returns CDR1 SGDLS and CDR2 YYNGEE. The CDR3 has 15 amino acids. In nucleotides, the CDR3 is TGTGCCAGCAGCGGACCAGTCAGGGAGTTCTATGGCTACACCTTC. Translation gives CASSGPVREFYGYTF. Complete variable domain (other parts from reference TRBV9 and TRBJ1-2): DSGVTQTPKHLITATGQRVTLRCSPRSGDLSVYWYQQSLDQGLQFLIQYYNGEERAKGNILERFSAQQFPDLHSELNLSSLELGDSALYFCASSGPVREFYGYTFGSGTRLTVV.

The chain employs TRBV7-6 and TRBJ2-2; 8 bases agree with TRBD2. The CDR3 consists of 16 residues. V lost 5 bases and J lost 1; bases outside the gene matches: 6. CDR1 and CDR2 from the germline V gene are SGHVS and FNYEAQ. CDR3: CASSLGLAGNTGELFF. Here the CDR3 DNA reads TGTGCCAGCAGCCTGGGCCTAGCGGGGAACACCGGGGAGCTGTTTTTT. Looking up the rest from reference TRBV7-6 and TRBJ2-2 gives the full variable domain: GAGVSQSPRYKVTKRGQDVALRCDPISGHVSLYWYRQALGQGPEFLTYFNYEAQQDKSGLPNDRFSAERPEGSISTLTIQRTEQRDSAMYRCASSLGLAGNTGELFFGEGSRLTVL.

Concerning this clone: The same CDR3 is also encoded by other DNA sequences in this sample. This chain uses TRBV5-1 with TRBJ1-1; no clear D gene. The CDR3 totals 13 residues. CDR1 and CDR2 from the germline V gene are SGHRS and YFSETQ. The germline V and J ends were trimmed by 0 bases and 2 bases, with 5 bases remaining between them. CDR3 protein: CASSLEGNTEAFF. CDR3 nucleotides: TGCGCCAGCAGCTTGGAGGGTAACACTGAAGCTTTCTTT.

The chain couples TRBV30 to TRBJ1-1; TRBD1 might be the D (5 bases). CDR3 length: 13 residues. The V gene's germline CDR1 is GTSNPN and CDR2 SVGIG (reference sequence). Written as DNA, the CDR3 is TGTGCGAGGGACGAGGGCTTGAACACTGAAGCTTTCTTT. It translates to CARDEGLNTEAFF.

CDR3 nucleotides: TGTGCCAGCAGCACTAACAGGGGGCAGATCCAAGAGACCCAGTACTTC. This translates into CASSTNRGQIQETQYF. This chain joins TRBV7-2 and TRBJ2-5; TRBD1 matches 9 bases. The V gene's germline CDR1 is SGHTA and CDR2 FQGNSA. This CDR3 has 16 residues. J gave up 1 base and V 5 bases, and 8 bases lay outside the gene matches.

This clone was seen a single time. The gene calls are TRBV5-6 and TRBJ1-5; 9 positions match TRBD1. Germline CDR1 reads SGHDT; CDR2 reads YYEEEE. The CDR3 is made up of 14 amino acids. With V trimmed by 3 bases and J by 7 bases, 5 bases remained unmatched. Here the CDR3 DNA reads TGTGCCAGCAGCTACGGGACAGGGATACAGCCCCAGCATTTT. Encoded protein: CASSYGTGIQPQHF.

The chain is built from TRBV5-1 and TRBJ1-2; no clear D gene. V was clipped by 0 bases and J by 7 bases, with 16 bases between them. This CDR3 comprises 15 residues. Germline V gene sequence: CDR1 SGHRS, CDR2 YFSETQ. The CDR3 nucleotides read TGCGCCAGCAGCTTGGCCGTAGAGGGTAACGTTGGCTACACCTTC. Translated, it gives CASSLAVEGNVGYTF.

The chain uses TRBV29-1 and TRBJ1-1; the D gene is possibly TRBD1 (6 bases). Germline lookup yields CDR1 SQVTM and CDR2 ANQGSEA. This CDR3 spans 15 amino acids. The V gene lost 0 bases and the J gene lost 10 bases, with 21 bases spanning the gap. CDR3: CSVEDVTGSLAGAFF. The CDR3 coding sequence is TGCAGCGTTGAAGATGTGACAGGATCCCTTGCAGGAGCTTTCTTT.

This clone has just one count. V is TRBV2 and J is TRBJ2-2; 8 positions match TRBD1. Trimming took 6 bases from V and 6 from J; bases not matched to a gene: 12. The CDR3 is made up of 16 amino acids. Germline values: CDR1 SNHLY, CDR2 FYNNEI. The CDR3 protein is CASSPTQGERAGELFF. Here the CDR3 DNA reads TGTGCCAGCAGCCCGACACAGGGGGAAAGGGCCGGGGAGCTGTTTTTT.

This clone was seen just once. The gene calls are TRBV30 and TRBJ1-1; tentatively, D is TRBD1 (5 bases). The CDR3 runs 13 residues. Trimming stripped 3 bases from V and 5 bases from J, with 13 bases between. CDR1 and CDR2 (germline): GTSNPN, SVGIG (reference sequence). The CDR3 coding sequence is TGTGCCTGGAGCGTGGGTGGGGGGACTGAAGCTTTCTTT. Protein product: CAWSVGGGTEAFF.

This chain links TRBV7-9 with TRBJ2-2, with D possibly matching TRBD2 (5 bases). Germline V gene sequence: CDR1 SEHNR, CDR2 FQNEAQ (reference sequence). The CDR3 contains 15 residues. Trimming left V 5 bases short and J 4 bases short, with 14 bases between. The CDR3 loop is CASSPGGAVTGELFF. The CDR3 DNA reads as TGTGCCAGCAGCCCTGGAGGAGCCGTCACCGGGGAGCTGTTTTTT.

This clone was seen a few times. V and J are TRBV2 and TRBJ1-1, with no clear D. This CDR3 is 16 amino acids long. In germline, CDR1 is SNHLY, CDR2 FYNNEI. Trimming took off 1 base at V and 1 base at J, with 13 bases between the two ends. CDR3 nucleotide sequence: TGTGCCAGCAGTGAAGGTGTCACAGTCTCGAACACTGAAGCTTTCTTT. Protein product: CASSEGVTVSNTEAFF.

The chain carries TRBV7-9 and TRBJ1-2; D might be TRBD1 (5 bases). With 5 bases removed from V and 2 bases from J, the gap between germline ends came to 9 bases. The CDR3 is made up of 13 amino acids. CDR1 and CDR2 from the germline V gene are SEHNR and FQNEAQ (reference sequence). CDR3: CASSRGANYGYTF. The CDR3 DNA is TGTGCCAGCAGCAGGGGTGCGAACTATGGCTACACCTTC. Looking up the rest from reference TRBV7-9 and TRBJ1-2 gives the full variable domain: DTGVSQNPRHKITKRGQNVTFRCDPISEHNRLYWYRQTLGQGPEFLTYFQNEAQLEKSRLLSDRFSAERPKGSFSTLEIQRTEQGDSAMYLCASSRGANYGYTFGSGTRLTVV.

V and J are TRBV10-3 and TRBJ2-3; D is undetermined. The CDR3 extends over 14 amino acids. From germline, CDR1 is ENHRY and CDR2 SYGVKD. The V gene lost 5 bases and the J gene lost 0 bases, with 9 bases spanning the gap. DNA of the CDR3: TGTGCCATCAGTTCACTAAACAGCACAGATACGCAGTATTTT. It is translated as CAISSLNSTDTQYF.

This clone was seen a few times. This chain uses TRBV4-1 with TRBJ2-7; D call uncertain. The germline V and J ends were trimmed by 1 base and 4 bases, with 14 bases remaining between them. This CDR3 comprises 15 residues. The V gene's germline CDR1 is MGHRA and CDR2 YSYEKL. CDR3 protein: CASSQGPVGPYEQYF. The CDR3 coding sequence is TGCGCCAGCAGCCAAGGACCCGTCGGCCCTTACGAGCAGTACTTC.

In this sample, this clone turned up a few times. The genes are TRBV5-1 and TRBJ2-7, with D possibly being TRBD1 or TRBD2 (5 bases each). The CDR3 contains 13 residues. With 0 bases removed from V and 5 bases from J, the gap between germline ends came to 9 bases. Germline-derived CDR1 and CDR2 are SGHRS and YFSETQ. CDR3 DNA sequence: TGCGCCAGCAGCTTGGGTCGGGGCAACGAGCAGTACTTC. Translation: CASSLGRGNEQYF.